This TCR beta chain comes out of a study of CD8 T cells in ankylosing spondylitis. Comments on this clonotype: What it binds is not known.

Study-wide results and limits: Typical of ankylosing spondylitis blood, it appeared, was a TCR beta motif of eight highly homologous variants.

TCRdb ran MiXCR on the 5' RACE reads and lists one entry per CDR3 protein. The sample lists about 170,000 distinct CDR3 sequences, 18% occurring once. This receptor was taken from a male donor with ankylosing spondylitis or in good health (not recorded which). Specimen: blood, either unsorted or a sorted T cell fraction (not recorded which).

CDR3 sequence (DNA): TGTGCCAGCTCACCACGACTAGCGGGAGCCCATGAGCAGTTCTTC. Translated, it gives CASSPRLAGAHEQFF. The gene calls are TRBV18 and TRBJ2-1; 12 bases are a match to TRBD2. This CDR3 region has 15 residues. Germline V gene lookup returns CDR1 KGHSH and CDR2 LQKENI. V lost 1 base to trimming and J lost 8 bases; unmatched junction nucleotides: 3.